This T cell receptor beta chain was documented in a study of blood T cell repertoires in COVID-19. Study information: The samples span acute and convalescent COVID-19 from the United States, Italy and Spain.

Participants reported their clinical history, and cohort assignment relied on those reports. For recovered donors of Cohort 3, there were two negative PCRs, clearance, or symptom resolution. The V segment lost 3 bases and the J segment 0 bases; nucleotides outside the gene matches: 2. Germline V CDR1 and CDR2: ENHRY, SYGVKD. The CDR3 runs to 15 residues. In the original workflow: Amplification of reference gene primers provided the estimated nucleated cell counts. Method: immunoSEQ multiplex PCR; TCRdb's copy keeps in-frame clones and lacks some. V and J calls and clone size follow that table, whereas D and trimming were derived from the DNA. This table holds roughly 200,000 clones, 75% to 90% found once.

The chain has TRBV10-3 and TRBJ2-7, with TRBD2 matching 10 bases. This TCR was recovered from a middle-aged man who had recovered from COVID-19. Sample: PBMCs or T cells enriched from blood (not recorded which). CDR3 region: CAISEGLADSYEQYF. Here the CDR3 DNA reads TGTGCCATCAGTGAAGGACTAGCGGACTCCTACGAGCAGTACTTC.